These 20 T cell receptor beta chains came from one sample sequenced in a study of T-cell reconstitution after alpha-beta-depleted transplantation in children. Unique molecular identifiers were incorporated into the prepared TCRbeta library. TCRdb passed the PCR reads through MiXCR, listing each CDR3 protein once. The table lists roughly 500,000 distinct CDR3 sequences, approximately 20% of them singletons. The source was PBMCs from the stem cell graft donor, collected from the stem cell graft. These receptors were taken from a human donor who donated a stem cell graft to a child with acute lymphoblastic leukemia.

The chain employs TRBV7-9 and TRBJ2-7; a weak D match, TRBD1 (7 bases). Trimming took 5 bases from V and 5 from J, leaving 10 bases between them. Germline loops: CDR1 SEHNR, CDR2 FQNEAQ (reference sequence). The CDR3 runs 12 residues. CDR3 in DNA: TGTGCCAGCAGCACCAGGGGGGACGAGCAGTACTTC. Its translation: CASSTRGDEQYF.

The chain joins TRBV7-9 to TRBJ1-4; D possibly corresponds to TRBD1 (5 bases). V was shortened by 11 bases and J by 8 bases, with 9 bases between the two germline ends. Germline CDR1 and CDR2: SEHNR and FQNEAQ (reference sequence). This CDR3 is built from 10 residues. CDR3 sequence: CAGGGEKLFF. The CDR3, as DNA: TGTGCCGGGGGTGGCGAAAAACTGTTTTTT.

This clonotype was recorded a few times. The rearrangement uses TRBV5-1 and TRBJ2-5, with 10 bases that match TRBD2. J lost 4 bases, V lost 0 bases, and 6 bases had no gene match. The germline gives CDR1 SGHRS, CDR2 YFSETQ. The CDR3 is 16 amino acids. This CDR3 is CASSLVPSGSRETQYF. CDR3 DNA: TGCGCCAGCAGCTTGGTCCCTAGCGGGAGTCGAGAGACCCAGTACTTC.

The chain employs TRBV6-6 and TRBJ2-5; a possible D gene is TRBD1 (6 bases). This CDR3 spans 12 amino acids. CDR1 and CDR2 (germline): MNHNY, SVGAGI (reference sequence). With 10 bases removed from V and 4 bases from J, the gap between germline ends came to 13 bases. For the CDR3, the DNA is TGTGCCAACTCGGACAGAGCAGAGACCCAGTACTTC. This sequence encodes CANSDRAETQYF.

This clonotype was observed a few times. The chain joins TRBV27 to TRBJ2-5, with D perhaps matching TRBD2 (6 bases). The CDR3 consists of 13 residues. The ends were cut back, 6 bases at V and 5 bases at J, with 13 bases in the middle. Per the germline V gene, CDR1 is MNHEY and CDR2 is SMNVEV (reference sequence). This chain's CDR3 is CASSPVGGETQYF. The CDR3 DNA reads as TGTGCCAGCAGCCCGGTTGGGGGGGAGACCCAGTACTTC.

This clonotype has more than one count but fewer than ten. The J gene is TRBJ2-1, the V gene TRBV5-1; 13 nucleotides match TRBD2. The length of the CDR3 is 16 residues. The junction had 3 bases not matched to a gene; V was cut back by 1 base and J by 5 bases. Looked up from germline, CDR1 is SGHRS and CDR2 is YFSETQ. For the CDR3, the DNA is TGCGCCAGCAGCTTGAGGGGACTAGCGGGAAACAATGAGCAGTTCTTC. Translating gives CASSLRGLAGNNEQFF.

This chain's CDR3 is CAWSVPYEQYF. The CDR3, as DNA: TGTGCCTGGAGTGTTCCCTACGAGCAGTACTTC. The gene calls are TRBV30 and TRBJ2-7; D gene unclear. Trimming left V 0 bases short and J 2 bases short, with 2 bases between. This CDR3 spans 11 amino acids. The germline gives CDR1 GTSNPN, CDR2 SVGIG (reference sequence).

The table lists this clonotype with a few counts. The DNA of the CDR3 is TGCGCCAGCAGCCAAGATCAGCAGGTTTGGGAAGAGACCCAGTACTTC. Translating it yields CASSQDQQVWEETQYF. The V gene is TRBV4-1, the J gene TRBJ2-5; D remains unclear. Trimming removed 0 bases from V and 3 bases from J, with 14 bases in between. The CDR3 contains 16 residues. Germline values: CDR1 MGHRA, CDR2 YSYEKL.

This clonotype was counted between two and nine times. The chain couples TRBV2 to TRBJ1-5, with D uncertain. The CDR3 consists of 14 residues. The germline V gene has CDR1 SNHLY and CDR2 FYNNEI. V was clipped by 10 bases and J by 1 base, with 14 bases between them. The CDR3 sequence is CATGKALSNQPQHF. In DNA, the CDR3 is TGTGCCACCGGGAAGGCGTTAAGCAATCAGCCCCAGCATTTT. Full variable domain (remainder filled in from reference TRBV2 and TRBJ1-5): EPEVTQTPSHQVTQMGQEVILRCVPISNHLYFYWYRQILGQKVEFLVSFYNNEISEKSEIFDDQFSVERPDGSNFTLKIRSTKLEDSAMYFCATGKALSNQPQHFGDGTRLSIL.

This clonotype was detected a few times. J is TRBJ1-1 and V is TRBV18; 10 positions agree with TRBD1. CDR1 KGHSH and CDR2 LQKENI come from the germline V gene. V was pared by 3 bases and J by 4 bases, with 5 bases of the junction left unmatched. This CDR3 comprises 15 residues. The CDR3: CASSPRQGAPTEAFF. CDR3 nucleotides: TGTGCCAGCTCACCTAGACAGGGGGCGCCCACTGAAGCTTTCTTT.

A few counts support this clonotype. The V gene is TRBV5-6, the J gene TRBJ2-1, with 7 bases that match TRBD2. The CDR3 consists of 16 residues. Germline CDR1 and CDR2: SGHDT and YYEEEE. The J segment lost 2 bases and the V segment lost 1 base, leaving 6 bases of the junction unmatched. CDR3 sequence: CASSLMWRETYNEQFF. CDR3 DNA: TGTGCCAGCAGCTTGATGTGGCGGGAGACCTACAATGAGCAGTTCTTC.

This clonotype turned up a few times. The CDR3 protein is CASSPRTYANTEAFF. The CDR3 DNA follows: TGTGCCAGCTCACCCAGGACTTACGCGAACACTGAAGCTTTCTTT. V and J are TRBV18 and TRBJ1-1; no clear D gene. The CDR3 totals 15 residues. Germline V CDR1 and CDR2: KGHSH, LQKENI. With 3 bases removed from V and 1 base from J, the gap between germline ends came to 12 bases.

This clonotype was observed a handful of times. V is TRBV4-1 and J is TRBJ2-7, with 8 bases fitting TRBD1. This CDR3 comprises 16 residues. Germline CDR1 MGHRA, CDR2 YSYEKL. Losses at the gene ends were 4 bases for V and 1 base for J; bases not matched to a gene: 9. This CDR3 reads CASSPNPGGASYEQYF. The CDR3, as DNA: TGCGCCAGCAGCCCTAACCCAGGGGGCGCATCCTACGAGCAGTACTTC.

The genes are TRBV27 and TRBJ1-1, with D perhaps matching TRBD1 (5 bases). V lost 7 bases and J 1 base, leaving 10 bases between the germline ends. Germline CDR1 reads MNHEY; CDR2 reads SMNVEV (reference sequence). The CDR3 is 13 amino acids. The CDR3 reads CASTGRRNTEAFF. CDR3 DNA sequence: TGTGCCAGCACAGGGAGAAGGAACACTGAAGCTTTCTTT.

In its sample, this clonotype was seen a few times. The chain is built from TRBV20-1 and TRBJ1-3; a weak D match, TRBD1 (6 bases). The CDR3 extends over 15 amino acids. V was shortened by 1 base and J by 4 bases, with 14 bases between the two germline ends. The germline V gene encodes CDR1 DFQATT and CDR2 SNEGSKA (reference sequence). DNA of the CDR3: TGCAGTGCTAGAGGAAAAGGGGGAAGGGGAAACACCATATATTTT. Protein sequence: CSARGKGGRGNTIYF.

A few counts support this clonotype. V is TRBV9 and J is TRBJ2-3; D call uncertain. There are 16 residues in the CDR3. Trimming cost V 3 bases and J 0 bases, with 14 bases left between them. The germline V gene has CDR1 SGDLS and CDR2 YYNGEE. This CDR3 reads CASSAPGRLSTDTQYF. The CDR3 DNA reads as TGTGCCAGCAGCGCCCCGGGCAGACTTAGCACAGATACGCAGTATTTT.

This chain connects TRBV25-1 to TRBJ2-2; D is unresolved. Germline V lookup: CDR1 MGHDK, CDR2 SYGVNS. The CDR3 is 14 amino acids. The V end was cut by 1 base, the J end by 6 bases, with 9 bases between. The CDR3 region is CASSESDWAGELFF. CDR3 sequence (DNA): TGTGCCAGCAGTGAATCGGATTGGGCCGGGGAGCTGTTTTTT. The variable domain in full, with the rest retrieved from reference TRBV25-1 and TRBJ2-2, is EADIYQTPRYLVIGTGKKITLECSQTMGHDKMYWYQQDPGMELHLIHYSYGVNSTEKGDLSSESTVSRIRTEHFPLTLESARPSHTSQYLCASSESDWAGELFFGEGSRLTVL.

This clonotype has just a few counts. The genes are TRBV4-2 and TRBJ2-3, with a weak D call TRBD2 (5 bases). The germline V gene encodes CDR1 LGHNA and CDR2 YNFKEQ. Trimming removed 2 bases at V and 4 bases at J, with 22 bases between. The CDR3 is made up of 18 amino acids. CDR3 coding DNA: TGTGCCAGCAGCCAACCCCAGTGGGGTGGTCTAGCCCCAGATACGCAGTATTTT. It yields the protein CASSQPQWGGLAPDTQYF.

This clonotype has just a few counts. This chain joins TRBV3-1 and TRBJ2-1, with 9 bases identical to TRBD2. The germline V gene has CDR1 LGHDT and CDR2 YNNKEL (reference sequence). V was clipped by 4 bases and J by 4 bases; unmatched bases: 23. This CDR3 is built from 21 residues. Here the CDR3 DNA reads TGTGCCAGCAGCCCCGCCTTTCCCGGGGCTTTGGTAGCGGGAGTGTACAATGAGCAGTTCTTC. Translated: CASSPAFPGALVAGVYNEQFF.

The chain has TRBV5-6 and TRBJ1-2, with 8 bases that match TRBD1. The CDR3 consists of 15 residues. Germline V CDR1 and CDR2: SGHDT, YYEEEE. V was pared by 7 bases and J by 3 bases, with 11 bases of the junction left unmatched. CDR3 sequence reads: CASSEGTGPYYGYTF. The CDR3 DNA follows: TGTGCCAGCTCGGAGGGGACAGGTCCATACTATGGCTACACCTTC.